These T cell receptor beta chains were read from a single sample in a study of vaccination effects on CD4 cells after COVID-19. Generated by immunoSEQ multiplex PCR, the TCRdb table keeps only in-frame clones and is missing some. Found here are more than 60,000 clones, 70% to 85% of them singletons; the top ten hold 2.2%. The antigens of these receptors remain unknown. The material sequenced was CD4+ T cells from PBMCs cultured without peptide, taken after COVID-19 vaccination. The receptors stem from a human donor who received a COVID-19 vaccine. Each CDR3 is given with its conserved first and last residue. Fields, in order: J gene, V gene, clone size, CDR3 protein. Only some rows state a clone size, as once, few, many or a class for expanded clones.

j_gene: TRBJ2-3; v_gene: TRBV15; abundance: .; CDR3aa: CATSRQTGSTQYF
j_gene: TRBJ1-1; v_gene: TRBV7-2; abundance: .; CDR3aa: CASSPRFLNTEAFF
j_gene: TRBJ2-1; v_gene: TRBV24-1; abundance: .; CDR3aa: CATSDFPSGGAYEQFF
j_gene: TRBJ2-3; v_gene: TRBV5-1; abundance: .; CDR3aa: CASSLAPADTQYF
j_gene: TRBJ2-2; v_gene: TRBV3-1/TRBV3-2; abundance: .; CDR3aa: CASSQDFGELFF
j_gene: TRBJ2-5; v_gene: TRBV27; abundance: .; CDR3aa: CASSLSTGEKETQYF
j_gene: TRBJ2-5; v_gene: TRBV2; abundance: .; CDR3aa: CASSDPETQYF
j_gene: TRBJ1-5; v_gene: TRBV5-1; abundance: .; CDR3aa: CASSLVPGLNQPQHF
j_gene: TRBJ1-6; v_gene: TRBV7-9; abundance: .; CDR3aa: CASSFGQAGFPLHF
j_gene: TRBJ2-2; v_gene: TRBV18; abundance: .; CDR3aa: CASSSLGQGTGELFF
j_gene: TRBJ1-2; v_gene: TRBV5-8; abundance: .; CDR3aa: CASSKQGLLTEGYTF
j_gene: TRBJ1-3; v_gene: TRBV3-1/TRBV3-2; abundance: .; CDR3aa: CASSFLSSGNTIYF
j_gene: TRBJ1-2; v_gene: TRBV27; abundance: .; CDR3aa: CASSSLLLSSRGDYGYTF
j_gene: TRBJ1-2; v_gene: TRBV10-2; abundance: .; CDR3aa: CASRVGTGADYGYTF
j_gene: TRBJ1-1; v_gene: TRBV7-2; abundance: few; CDR3aa: CASSLHRADTEAFF
j_gene: TRBJ2-2; v_gene: TRBV9; abundance: .; CDR3aa: CASSIRGSSTGELFF
j_gene: TRBJ2-5; v_gene: TRBV6-1; abundance: .; CDR3aa: CASSESVGAGQETQYF
j_gene: TRBJ2-5; v_gene: TRBV19; abundance: once; CDR3aa: CASSNRDTGTQYF
j_gene: TRBJ2-5; v_gene: TRBV20-1; abundance: .; CDR3aa: CSASSRREYQETQYF
j_gene: TRBJ2-5; v_gene: TRBV5-8; abundance: .; CDR3aa: CASSPRGQIQETQYF
j_gene: TRBJ2-2; v_gene: TRBV6-6; abundance: once; CDR3aa: CASSWTGGAGGELFF
j_gene: TRBJ2-3; v_gene: TRBV6-5; abundance: .; CDR3aa: CASQGLSRGDTQYF
j_gene: TRBJ1-5; v_gene: TRBV5-5; abundance: once; CDR3aa: CASSPGHANSNQPQHF
j_gene: TRBJ1-5; v_gene: TRBV19; abundance: .; CDR3aa: CASSITGNPGGVNQPQHF
j_gene: TRBJ1-2; v_gene: TRBV9; abundance: .; CDR3aa: CASSVGAGGISGGYTF
j_gene: TRBJ1-3; v_gene: TRBV12-3/TRBV12-4; abundance: .; CDR3aa: CASSRDVGNTIYF
j_gene: TRBJ2-6; v_gene: TRBV7-3; abundance: .; CDR3aa: CASSRGQGNSGANVLTF
j_gene: TRBJ2-3; v_gene: TRBV5-8; abundance: .; CDR3aa: CASPGGTDTQYF
j_gene: TRBJ2-1; v_gene: TRBV3-1/TRBV3-2; abundance: .; CDR3aa: CASSQGQGASYNEQFF
j_gene: TRBJ1-4; v_gene: TRBV30; abundance: once; CDR3aa: CAWSERARGNEKLFF
j_gene: TRBJ1-5; v_gene: TRBV2; abundance: .; CDR3aa: CASRVTGVSNQPQHF
j_gene: TRBJ2-3; v_gene: TRBV5-1; abundance: few; CDR3aa: CASSLAGVDTQYF
j_gene: TRBJ2-1; v_gene: TRBV6-1; abundance: .; CDR3aa: CASSEFLAGQQFF
j_gene: TRBJ1-2; v_gene: TRBV10-2; abundance: .; CDR3aa: CASRSGTGANYGYTF
j_gene: TRBJ2-2; v_gene: TRBV5-1; abundance: .; CDR3aa: CASSLNVGASNTGELFF
j_gene: TRBJ2-3; v_gene: TRBV6-6; abundance: .; CDR3aa: CASSYSRGTDTQYF
j_gene: TRBJ2-2; v_gene: TRBV19; abundance: .; CDR3aa: CASISSRITGELFF
j_gene: TRBJ1-3; v_gene: TRBV6-6; abundance: .; CDR3aa: CASSYGGNTIYF
j_gene: TRBJ1-2; v_gene: TRBV6-5; abundance: .; CDR3aa: CASSSRGTGSYGYTF
j_gene: TRBJ2-3; v_gene: TRBV2; abundance: .; CDR3aa: CASSVGREIDTQYF
j_gene: TRBJ1-2; v_gene: TRBV11-2; abundance: few; CDR3aa: CASSLTGQGGGYTF
j_gene: TRBJ1-5; v_gene: TRBV19; abundance: .; CDR3aa: CASSPGGDHAQHF
j_gene: TRBJ2-3; v_gene: TRBV2; abundance: .; CDR3aa: CATQRDSTDTQYF
j_gene: TRBJ2-4; v_gene: TRBV3-1/TRBV3-2; abundance: .; CDR3aa: CASSQEGRGVKNIQYF
j_gene: TRBJ2-5; v_gene: TRBV24-1; abundance: .; CDR3aa: CATSDGSQETQYF
j_gene: TRBJ1-4; v_gene: TRBV6-2/TRBV6-3; abundance: .; CDR3aa: CASSYLATNEKLFF
j_gene: TRBJ1-5; v_gene: TRBV12-3/TRBV12-4; abundance: few; CDR3aa: CASSSRGTQHF
j_gene: TRBJ1-3; v_gene: TRBV14; abundance: few; CDR3aa: CASSQERLYSGNTIYF
j_gene: TRBJ2-3; v_gene: TRBV5-1; abundance: .; CDR3aa: CASSLGGRNPSTDTQYF
j_gene: TRBJ2-1; v_gene: TRBV28; abundance: .; CDR3aa: CASSSGTSGGYNEQFF
j_gene: TRBJ2-5; v_gene: TRBV9; abundance: .; CDR3aa: CASSYMGQIQETQYF
j_gene: TRBJ2-5; v_gene: TRBV28; abundance: .; CDR3aa: CASRGDSETQYF
j_gene: TRBJ2-1; v_gene: TRBV18; abundance: few; CDR3aa: CASSPELAGNNEQFF